This TCR beta chain was documented in a study of blood T cell repertoires in COVID-19. Turning to the study itself: Samples came from the United States, Italy and Spain, spanning acute and convalescent COVID-19.

CDR3 length equals 15 residues. V was trimmed by 7 bases and J by 6 bases, leaving 20 bases between them. Germline V gene data show CDR1 as LNHDA and CDR2 as SQIVND (reference sequence). The data were produced by immunoSEQ multiplex PCR, yet TCRdb's version contains in-frame clones alone and is incomplete. The sample carries fewer than 250,000 clones, 80% to 90% recorded once. This chain connects TRBV19 to TRBJ2-3; maybe TRBD1 (5 bases). The sequence was collected from a man under 40 with COVID-19, enrolled during active disease. Input material: peripheral blood. The CDR3 DNA is TGTGCCAGTAACAGTCTCCCAGGGTTGACGGATACGCAGTATTTT. As protein: CASNSLPGLTDTQYF.